A single T cell receptor (beta chain) is shown here with its context. With a J-beta primer mix and a sample-barcoded 5' primer, a second PCR ran roughly 7 to 11 cycles. TCRdb reanalysed the 5' RACE reads using MiXCR and keeps one entry per CDR3 protein. The data contain fewer than 1.5 million distinct CDR3 sequences, roughly 40% of them singletons. This CDR3 region has 15 residues. Germline CDR1 and CDR2: MDHEN and SYDVKM. This specimen belongs to a study of blood T cells in healthy people across ages. Material for sequencing was blood. The J gene is TRBJ2-4, the V gene TRBV28; 8 bases agree with TRBD1. TRBJ2-7 explains the end of the DNA better; the J call may be wrong. This clonotype was sampled from a woman younger than 30 in good health. CDR3 DNA sequence: TGTGCCAGCAGTCCTGGGTTCGGGACAGGCTACGAGCAGTACTTC. Translated: CASSPGFGTGYEQYF.